This is a list of T cell receptor beta chains from one sample in a study of cytomegalovirus exposure and HLA in healthy donors. Measured with immunoSEQ multiplex PCR; TCRdb has only the in-frame clones, and not every one. Found here are some 110,000 clones, around 87% of them singletons; the top ten hold roughly 4.2%. The specimen sequenced was PBMCs. Receptors originate from a young woman in good health and CMV-seropositive. The CDR3 runs from the conserved cysteine through the conserved F or W. Expanded clones get a size class; other rows say once, few or many, or leave the size out.

j_gene: TRBJ1-5; abundance: few; v_gene: TRBV4-2; CDR3aa: CASSPDRDGQPQHF
j_gene: TRBJ2-2; abundance: -; v_gene: TRBV28; CDR3aa: CASRAVNTGELFF
j_gene: TRBJ2-2; abundance: -; v_gene: TRBV7-2; CDR3aa: CASSRSPGAGELFF
j_gene: TRBJ2-1; abundance: -; v_gene: TRBV6-1; CDR3aa: CASSDSTGLYEQFF
j_gene: TRBJ1-6; abundance: once; v_gene: TRBV5-1; CDR3aa: CASSWTGGYNSPLHF
j_gene: TRBJ1-6; abundance: -; v_gene: TRBV19; CDR3aa: CASSPTVSSYNSPLHF
j_gene: TRBJ2-7; abundance: -; v_gene: TRBV27; CDR3aa: CASRGTGAYEQYF
j_gene: TRBJ2-1; abundance: -; v_gene: TRBV7-3; CDR3aa: CASSLSPYGGNEQFF
j_gene: TRBJ1-4; abundance: many; v_gene: TRBV9; CDR3aa: CASSVDQHQTNEKLFF
j_gene: TRBJ2-3; abundance: -; v_gene: TRBV11-2; CDR3aa: CASSYTSGRRFGDTQYF
j_gene: TRBJ1-6; abundance: -; v_gene: TRBV11-3; CDR3aa: CASSLLGDSKSNSYNSPLHF
j_gene: TRBJ1-1; abundance: -; v_gene: TRBV6-1; CDR3aa: CASMLDRELPEAFF
j_gene: TRBJ1-1; abundance: -; v_gene: TRBV4-2; CDR3aa: CASRQGDRPNTEAFF
j_gene: TRBJ2-4; abundance: -; v_gene: TRBV5-1; CDR3aa: CASSPGLAGGPRLAKNIQYF
j_gene: TRBJ1-1; abundance: -; v_gene: TRBV11-2; CDR3aa: CASSPQDRSFGNEAFF
j_gene: TRBJ1-5; abundance: -; v_gene: TRBV2; CDR3aa: CASSDGAGQPQHF
j_gene: TRBJ1-1; abundance: -; v_gene: TRBV19; CDR3aa: CASSMGQVTEAFF
j_gene: TRBJ1-1; abundance: -; v_gene: TRBV6-6; CDR3aa: CASSYPQGNTEAFF
j_gene: TRBJ2-1; abundance: -; v_gene: TRBV21-1; CDR3aa: CASSKAHLWRTGYNEQFF
j_gene: TRBJ2-6; abundance: -; v_gene: TRBV5-4; CDR3aa: CASSSGQDGANVLTF